This TCR beta chain is drawn from a study of blood T cell repertoires in COVID-19. Study-wide context: Material from acute and convalescent COVID-19 was sourced from the United States, Italy and Spain. Sample material is recorded as cDNA or gDNA derived from T cells, B-cell-depleted T cells, or PBMCs.

The authors' processing: Reference gene primers were amplified, and this amplification served to estimate nucleated cell counts. Libraries were prepared by immunoSEQ multiplex PCR; TCRdb keeps only in-frame clonotypes and omits some of them. The V and J calls and clone size were taken over from that table, and D and trimming were inferred from the DNA. The sample holds some 80,000 clones, 78% seen once. Germline V gives CDR1 SNHLY, CDR2 FYNNEI. Trimming removed 7 bases at V and 5 bases at J, with 14 bases between. This CDR3 spans 13 amino acids. The sequenced sample consisted of peripheral blood. The clonotype was recovered from a human donor in a cohort sampled during active COVID-19. The V call is TRBV2, the J call TRBJ1-1, with a tentative D call TRBD1 (5 bases). The CDR3 here is CASTQGIGTEAFF. In DNA form, the CDR3 reads TGTGCCAGCACCCAGGGTATCGGAACTGAAGCTTTCTTT.